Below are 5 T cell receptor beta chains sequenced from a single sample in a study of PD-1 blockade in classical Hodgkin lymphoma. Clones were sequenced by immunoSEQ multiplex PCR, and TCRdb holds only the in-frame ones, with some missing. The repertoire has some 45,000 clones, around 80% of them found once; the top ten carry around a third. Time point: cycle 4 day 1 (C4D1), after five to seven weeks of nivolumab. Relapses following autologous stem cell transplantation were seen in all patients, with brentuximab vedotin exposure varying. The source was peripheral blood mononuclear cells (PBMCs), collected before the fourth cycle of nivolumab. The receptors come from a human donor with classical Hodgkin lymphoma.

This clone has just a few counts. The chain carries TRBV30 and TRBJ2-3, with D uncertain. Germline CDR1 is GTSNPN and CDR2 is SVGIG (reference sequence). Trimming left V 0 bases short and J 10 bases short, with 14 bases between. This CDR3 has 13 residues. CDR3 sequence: CAWSVGTGGSQYF. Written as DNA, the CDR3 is TGTGCCTGGAGTGTAGGAACTGGTGGATCGCAGTATTTT.

This chain's CDR3 is CASSYGQGVAETQYF. The CDR3 DNA reads as TGTGCCAGCAGTTACGGACAGGGGGTGGCAGAGACCCAGTACTTC. The chain couples TRBV6-6 to TRBJ2-5; 10 nucleotides line up with TRBD1. Germline V gene data show CDR1 as MNHNY and CDR2 as SVGAGI (reference sequence). The length of the CDR3 is 15 residues. The V segment lost 2 bases and the J segment 4 bases; nucleotides outside the gene matches: 4.

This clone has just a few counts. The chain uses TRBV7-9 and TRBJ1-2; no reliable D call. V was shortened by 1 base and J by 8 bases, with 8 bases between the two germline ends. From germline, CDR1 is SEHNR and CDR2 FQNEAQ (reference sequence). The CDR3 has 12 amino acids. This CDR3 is CASSLETGGYTF. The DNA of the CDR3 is TGTGCCAGCAGCTTAGAAACGGGGGGCTACACCTTC.

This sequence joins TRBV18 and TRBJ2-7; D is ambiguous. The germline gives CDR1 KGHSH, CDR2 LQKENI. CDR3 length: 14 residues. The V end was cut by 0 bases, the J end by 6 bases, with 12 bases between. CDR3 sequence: CASSPPNTSGEQYF. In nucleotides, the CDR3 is TGTGCCAGCTCACCACCTAATACTTCGGGCGAGCAGTACTTC.

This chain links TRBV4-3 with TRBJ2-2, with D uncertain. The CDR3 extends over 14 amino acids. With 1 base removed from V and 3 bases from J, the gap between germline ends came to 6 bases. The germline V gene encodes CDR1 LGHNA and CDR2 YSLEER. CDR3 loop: CASSQAGDTGELFF. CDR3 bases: TGCGCCAGCAGCCAAGCCGGTGACACCGGGGAGCTGTTTTTT.